This is a list of T cell receptor beta chains from one sample in a study of cytomegalovirus exposure and HLA in healthy donors. Sequenced by immunoSEQ multiplex PCR; TCRdb stores in-frame clones only, minus some. Among over 150,000 clones listed, around 78% were seen once. The source material was PBMCs. The receptor set was obtained from a woman in her forties or fifties in good health and CMV-seropositive. Both conserved end residues are part of each CDR3. The D gene is left open where the match is weak. Clone size is given for some rows only: seen once, a few or many times, or a class if the clone is expanded.

J gene: TRBJ2-1
D gene: NA
V gene: TRBV5-1
clone size: NA
CDR3 protein: CASSMNPPGGQFF
CDR3 DNA: TGCGCCAGCAGTATGAACCCACCGGGTGGGCAGTTCTTC

J gene: TRBJ1-2
D gene: NA
V gene: TRBV15
clone size: NA
CDR3 protein: CATSRDRVGYGYTF
CDR3 DNA: TGTGCCACCAGCAGAGACAGGGTGGGGTATGGCTACACCTTC

J gene: TRBJ1-2
D gene: TRBD1
V gene: TRBV27
clone size: NA
CDR3 protein: CASSSKWGQGPKNYGYTF
CDR3 DNA: TGTGCCAGCAGTTCCAAGTGGGGACAGGGTCCCAAGAACTATGGCTACACCTTC

J gene: TRBJ1-1
D gene: NA
V gene: TRBV6-1
clone size: NA
CDR3 protein: CASSVIDRGNTEAFF
CDR3 DNA: TGTGCCAGCAGTGTTATAGATCGGGGGAACACTGAAGCTTTCTTT

J gene: TRBJ2-3
D gene: TRBD2
V gene: TRBV19
clone size: few
CDR3 protein: CASSKGLAISTDTQYF
CDR3 DNA: TGTGCCAGTAGCAAGGGACTAGCGATTAGCACAGATACGCAGTATTTT

J gene: TRBJ1-1
D gene: NA
V gene: TRBV10-3
clone size: NA
CDR3 protein: CAISDGTPFF
CDR3 DNA: TGTGCCATCAGTGACGGGACTCCCTTCTTT

J gene: TRBJ2-3
D gene: NA
V gene: TRBV9
clone size: NA
CDR3 protein: CASSGSGGHSTDTQYF
CDR3 DNA: TGTGCCAGCAGCGGATCCGGGGGGCATAGCACAGATACGCAGTATTTT

J gene: TRBJ2-5
D gene: NA
V gene: TRBV6-1
clone size: few
CDR3 protein: CASSVQGTQETQYF
CDR3 DNA: TGTGCCAGCAGTGTGCAGGGGACCCAAGAGACCCAGTACTTC

J gene: TRBJ1-5
D gene: TRBD1
V gene: TRBV6-1
clone size: NA
CDR3 protein: CASSDKGQGLYSNQPQHF
CDR3 DNA: TGTGCCAGCAGTGACAAGGGACAGGGCCTGTATAGCAATCAGCCCCAGCATTTT

J gene: TRBJ2-2
D gene: TRBD1
V gene: TRBV19
clone size: NA
CDR3 protein: CASSPRTGDTGELFF
CDR3 DNA: TGTGCCAGTAGTCCACGGACAGGGGACACCGGGGAGCTGTTTTTT

J gene: TRBJ1-4
D gene: NA
V gene: TRBV27
clone size: NA
CDR3 protein: CASSLFRGAEKLFF
CDR3 DNA: TGTGCCAGCAGTTTATTCCGGGGAGCTGAAAAACTGTTTTTT

J gene: TRBJ2-7
D gene: NA
V gene: TRBV6-1
clone size: NA
CDR3 protein: CASSERGHEQYF
CDR3 DNA: TGTGCCAGCAGTGAACGGGGACACGAGCAGTACTTC

J gene: TRBJ2-6
D gene: TRBD1
V gene: TRBV11-2
clone size: NA
CDR3 protein: CASSLIGGRGHSGANVLTF
CDR3 DNA: TGTGCCAGCAGCCTCATTGGCGGCAGGGGGCACTCTGGGGCCAACGTCCTGACTTTC

J gene: TRBJ2-7
D gene: NA
V gene: TRBV19
clone size: once
CDR3 protein: CASAPMTKEEQYF
CDR3 DNA: TGTGCCAGTGCCCCGATGACCAAGGAGGAGCAGTACTTC

J gene: TRBJ1-6
D gene: TRBD1
V gene: TRBV7-9
clone size: NA
CDR3 protein: CASSLWTGEWGNSPLHF
CDR3 DNA: TGTGCCAGCAGCTTGTGGACAGGGGAGTGGGGTAATTCACCCCTCCACTTT

J gene: TRBJ2-5
D gene: TRBD1
V gene: TRBV5-1
clone size: NA
CDR3 protein: CASSWSGQGETQYF
CDR3 DNA: TGCGCCAGCAGCTGGAGCGGACAGGGCGAGACCCAGTACTTC

J gene: TRBJ2-3
D gene: NA
V gene: TRBV5-1
clone size: NA
CDR3 protein: CASSSEVSSTDTQYF
CDR3 DNA: TGCGCCAGCAGCTCTGAGGTGTCTAGCACAGATACGCAGTATTTT

J gene: TRBJ2-5
D gene: NA
V gene: TRBV5-1
clone size: NA
CDR3 protein: CASSLGAGQETQYF
CDR3 DNA: TGCGCCAGCAGCTTGGGGGCAGGGCAAGAGACCCAGTACTTC

J gene: TRBJ1-1
D gene: NA
V gene: TRBV2
clone size: NA
CDR3 protein: CASLREVNTEAFF
CDR3 DNA: TGTGCCAGCCTCAGGGAGGTGAACACTGAAGCTTTCTTT

J gene: TRBJ1-2
D gene: NA
V gene: TRBV2
clone size: few
CDR3 protein: CASSEVTGYGYTF
CDR3 DNA: TGTGCCAGCAGTGAAGTAACAGGGTATGGCTACACCTTC

J gene: TRBJ1-3
D gene: NA
V gene: TRBV6-6
clone size: NA
CDR3 protein: CASSLTGDGGNTIYF
CDR3 DNA: TGTGCCAGCAGTCTCACAGGAGACGGTGGAAACACCATATATTTT

J gene: TRBJ2-2
D gene: NA
V gene: TRBV6-1
clone size: NA
CDR3 protein: CASSGLGGTGELFF
CDR3 DNA: TGTGCCAGCAGTGGACTAGGTGGGACCGGGGAGCTGTTTTTT

J gene: TRBJ1-3
D gene: TRBD1
V gene: TRBV10-3
clone size: NA
CDR3 protein: CATTTKTGETGGNTIYF
CDR3 DNA: TGTGCCACTACAACTAAGACAGGGGAGACGGGAGGAAACACCATATATTTT

J gene: TRBJ2-7
D gene: TRBD1
V gene: TRBV6-1
clone size: NA
CDR3 protein: CASRDRGYEQYF
CDR3 DNA: TGTGCCAGCAGGGACAGGGGCTACGAGCAGTACTTC

J gene: TRBJ2-5
D gene: NA
V gene: TRBV9
clone size: NA
CDR3 protein: CASSVLPGGRETQYF
CDR3 DNA: TGTGCCAGCAGCGTCCTACCCGGCGGGCGGGAGACCCAGTACTTC

J gene: TRBJ2-7
D gene: TRBD1
V gene: TRBV13
clone size: once
CDR3 protein: CASSTGTGVEQYF
CDR3 DNA: TGTGCCAGCAGCACCGGGACAGGGGTCGAGCAGTACTTC

J gene: TRBJ2-1
D gene: NA
V gene: TRBV7-7
clone size: NA
CDR3 protein: CASSLERVGSEQFF
CDR3 DNA: TGTGCTAGCAGCTTAGAACGAGTTGGGAGTGAGCAGTTCTTC

J gene: TRBJ1-4
D gene: NA
V gene: TRBV9
clone size: NA
CDR3 protein: CASSPRGGAREKLFF
CDR3 DNA: TGTGCCAGCAGCCCCCGAGGGGGGGCGCGGGAAAAACTGTTTTTT

J gene: TRBJ2-7
D gene: TRBD2
V gene: TRBV6-5
clone size: NA
CDR3 protein: CASSYLAGLYEQYF
CDR3 DNA: TGTGCCAGCAGTTACCTAGCGGGGCTCTACGAGCAGTACTTC

J gene: TRBJ2-5
D gene: TRBD1
V gene: TRBV27
clone size: NA
CDR3 protein: CASSSRDRGETQYF
CDR3 DNA: TGTGCCAGCAGTTCACGGGACAGGGGAGAGACCCAGTACTTC

J gene: TRBJ2-3
D gene: TRBD2
V gene: TRBV19
clone size: NA
CDR3 protein: CASSMGRAGGTDTQYF
CDR3 DNA: TGTGCCAGTAGTATGGGGAGAGCGGGGGGGACAGATACGCAGTATTTT

J gene: TRBJ2-7
D gene: TRBD2
V gene: TRBV5-4
clone size: NA
CDR3 protein: CASSLGTSGGSEQYF
CDR3 DNA: TGTGCCAGCAGCCTAGGCACTAGCGGGGGAAGTGAGCAGTACTTC

J gene: TRBJ1-6
D gene: NA
V gene: TRBV19
clone size: NA
CDR3 protein: CASSMRVYGSPLHF
CDR3 DNA: TGTGCCAGTAGTATGAGGGTCTACGGTTCACCCCTCCACTTT

J gene: TRBJ2-5
D gene: NA
V gene: TRBV2
clone size: NA
CDR3 protein: CASSQMRTPETQYF
CDR3 DNA: TGTGCCAGCAGCCAAATGAGGACACCAGAGACCCAGTACTTC

J gene: TRBJ1-4
D gene: TRBD1
V gene: TRBV6-1
clone size: NA
CDR3 protein: CASRMTGTNEKLFF
CDR3 DNA: TGTGCCAGCAGGATGACAGGGACTAATGAAAAACTGTTTTTT

J gene: TRBJ2-7
D gene: NA
V gene: TRBV6-1
clone size: NA
CDR3 protein: CASSEGSYEQYF
CDR3 DNA: TGTGCCAGCAGTGAAGGCAGTTACGAGCAGTACTTC

J gene: TRBJ1-1
D gene: NA
V gene: TRBV27
clone size: NA
CDR3 protein: CASSLISRTEAFF
CDR3 DNA: TGTGCCAGCAGTTTGATAAGTCGGACTGAAGCTTTCTTT

J gene: TRBJ1-5
D gene: NA
V gene: TRBV13
clone size: once
CDR3 protein: CASSLRARGIPNQPQHF
CDR3 DNA: TGTGCCAGCAGCTTACGCGCCCGAGGGATCCCAAATCAGCCCCAGCATTTT

J gene: TRBJ2-7
D gene: NA
V gene: TRBV9
clone size: NA
CDR3 protein: CASSDGGVEQYF
CDR3 DNA: TGTGCCAGCAGCGATGGAGGCGTCGAGCAGTACTTC

J gene: TRBJ2-6
D gene: NA
V gene: TRBV6-1
clone size: NA
CDR3 protein: CASSAAYSSSGANVLTF
CDR3 DNA: TGTGCCAGCAGTGCCGCCTACAGCTCCTCTGGGGCCAACGTCCTGACTTTC

J gene: TRBJ2-1
D gene: NA
V gene: TRBV30
clone size: NA
CDR3 protein: CAWGNQGNEQFF
CDR3 DNA: TGTGCCTGGGGAAATCAGGGGAATGAGCAGTTCTTC

J gene: TRBJ2-1
D gene: NA
V gene: TRBV15
clone size: few
CDR3 protein: CATSRSSHRGSSYNEQFF
CDR3 DNA: TGTGCCACCAGCAGATCGTCTCATAGGGGTAGCTCCTACAATGAGCAGTTCTTC

J gene: TRBJ1-1
D gene: TRBD1
V gene: TRBV6-5
clone size: few
CDR3 protein: CASSLTGVNTEAFF
CDR3 DNA: TGTGCCAGCAGTTTGACAGGGGTGAACACTGAAGCTTTCTTT

J gene: TRBJ1-1
D gene: NA
V gene: TRBV12-5
clone size: NA
CDR3 protein: CASGLPALKGTEAFF
CDR3 DNA: TGTGCTAGTGGTTTGCCGGCCCTTAAGGGGACTGAAGCTTTCTTT

J gene: TRBJ2-7
D gene: NA
V gene: TRBV30
clone size: NA
CDR3 protein: CAWSRGRYLYEQYF
CDR3 DNA: TGTGCCTGGAGTAGAGGGAGATATTTATACGAGCAGTACTTC